These 14 T cell receptor beta chains came from one sample sequenced in a study of CD8+CD57+ T cells in acquired aplastic anemia. Genomic DNA served as template for TCR beta VDJ and CDR3 profiling. TCRdb recomputed calls from the reads with MiXCR, one row per CDR3 protein. The sample shows 150,000 to 200,000 distinct CDR3 sequences, 40% to 50% of them seen only once. Those patients picked for sequencing had displayed CD8+CD57+ cell expansion on flow cytometry. The specimen was sorted CD4+, CD8+, or CD8+CD57+ T cells (not recorded which) from PBMCs. Every receptor here comes from a human donor with aplastic anemia.

This clonotype occurred many times. CDR3 nucleotides: TGTGCCAGCAGCTCCTACGGGGGGGTGGGCGAGCAGTACTTC. Translation gives CASSSYGGVGEQYF. This chain joins TRBV11-2 and TRBJ2-7, with 8 bases identical to TRBD2. From germline, CDR1 is SGHAT and CDR2 FQNNGV. V lost 4 bases, J lost 6 bases, and 8 bases stayed unmatched. The CDR3 length is 14 residues.

Concerning this clonotype: This clone may be a read error of a much larger clone one base away. The chain joins TRBV7-2 to TRBJ2-1; D uncertain. Trimming left V 5 bases short and J 4 bases short, with 9 bases between. The CDR3 extends over 13 amino acids. The germline gives CDR1 SGHTA, CDR2 FQGNSA. The CDR3 nucleotides read TGTGCCAGCAGCCTTGACGGTTACAATGAGCAGTTCTTC. Its protein product is CASSLDGYNEQFF.

Here the CDR3 DNA reads TGTGCCAGCAGTGCTGGGACAGGGGGTGAAGCTTTCTTT. It codes for CASSAGTGGEAFF. The V gene is TRBV2, the J gene TRBJ1-1; 11 bases map to TRBD1. Trimming removed 4 bases from V and 7 bases from J; junction bases left unmatched: 2. This CDR3 has 13 residues. Germline V gene sequence: CDR1 SNHLY, CDR2 FYNNEI.

The chain joins TRBV29-1 to TRBJ2-5; possibly TRBD1 or TRBD2 for D (5 bases each). The CDR3 is 13 amino acids. V shed 6 bases and J shed 2 bases, with 13 bases lying between them. Germline assignment: CDR1 SQVTM and CDR2 ANQGSEA. CDR3 amino acids: CSVRGARQETQYF. CDR3 bases: TGCAGCGTGAGAGGGGCCCGTCAAGAGACCCAGTACTTC.

This chain connects TRBV2 to TRBJ1-1, with a tentative D call TRBD1 (5 bases). Germline loops: CDR1 SNHLY, CDR2 FYNNEI. This CDR3 region has 13 residues. V dropped 6 bases and J dropped 1 base, with 9 bases sitting between them. This chain's CDR3 is CASRGVENTEAFF. In DNA, the CDR3 is TGTGCCAGCAGGGGGGTTGAGAACACTGAAGCTTTCTTT.

This clonotype came up many times. The V gene is TRBV25-1, the J gene TRBJ2-5; D is perhaps TRBD2 (6 bases). Germline V gene sequence: CDR1 MGHDK, CDR2 SYGVNS. This CDR3 is 14 amino acids long. V lost 3 bases and J 5 bases, leaving 13 bases between the germline ends. The CDR3 reads CASSDSSRGETQYF. CDR3 sequence (DNA): TGTGCCAGCAGTGACAGTTCCCGGGGGGAGACCCAGTACTTC.

This clonotype was observed many times. V is TRBV25-1 and J is TRBJ1-5; TRBD1 matches 7 bases. The CDR3 totals 16 residues. Germline values: CDR1 MGHDK, CDR2 SYGVNS. V trimming: 4 bases; J trimming: 3 bases; junction bases outside the gene matches: 9. The CDR3 is CASSAETGMDNQPQHF. The CDR3 DNA sequence: TGTGCCAGCAGTGCCGAGACAGGGATGGACAATCAGCCCCAGCATTTT.

This clonotype was detected ten times or more. The V call is TRBV6-1, the J call TRBJ2-5; D ambiguous. Germline CDR1 is MNHNS and CDR2 is SASEGT. V shed 5 bases and J shed 4 bases, with 11 bases lying between them. This CDR3 comprises 13 residues. CDR3 amino acids: CASSSRGLETQYF. In DNA, the CDR3 is TGTGCCAGCAGTTCGCGTGGTTTAGAGACCCAGTACTTC.

The chain links TRBV19 to TRBJ1-1, with D possibly TRBD1 on 6 matching bases. V lost 5 bases, J lost 10 bases, and 11 bases lay in between. CDR3 length: 11 residues. CDR1 and CDR2 (germline): LNHDA, SQIVND (reference sequence). As DNA, the CDR3 is TGTGCCAGTAGTCAGGGGATTGGAGCTTTCTTT. Encoded protein: CASSQGIGAFF.

J is TRBJ2-3 and V is TRBV20-1; 7 nucleotides line up with TRBD2. V lost 3 bases, J lost 3 bases, and 9 bases stayed unmatched. From germline, CDR1 is DFQATT and CDR2 SNEGSKA (reference sequence). The CDR3 is made up of 15 amino acids. The CDR3 DNA sequence: TGCAGTGCTAGTTCGTCTAGCGGTGGGACAGATACGCAGTATTTT. This encodes CSASSSSGGTDTQYF.

The chain joins TRBV10-3 to TRBJ1-1; 7 bases map to TRBD1. The CDR3 is 13 residues long. V lost 7 bases, J lost 1 base, and 3 bases stayed unmatched. CDR1 is ENHRY and CDR2 is SYGVKD in the germline V gene. CDR3 in amino acids: CAINTGENTEAFF. The CDR3 coding sequence is TGTGCCATCAATACAGGGGAGAACACTGAAGCTTTCTTT.

This clonotype was counted ten times or more. The rearrangement joins TRBV12-3 or TRBV12-4 to TRBJ2-7; D might be TRBD2 (5 bases). The CDR3 runs to 12 residues. V was cut by 6 bases and J by 7 bases, with 13 bases left in between. The CDR3 loop reads CASRRTSGEQYF. The CDR3 nucleotides are TGTGCCAGCAGACGGACCTCGGGGGAGCAGTACTTC.

V usage is TRBV15 and J usage is TRBJ2-3; 10 bases agree with TRBD1. The length of the CDR3 is 17 residues. V dropped 0 bases and J dropped 1; count of bases not matched to a gene: 4. Per the germline V gene, CDR1 is LNHNV and CDR2 is YYDKDF (reference sequence). The CDR3 sequence: CATSRERGTGGTDTQYF. Here the CDR3 DNA reads TGTGCCACCAGCAGAGAGAGAGGGACAGGGGGCACAGATACGCAGTATTTT.

This clonotype was counted at least ten times. V gene TRBV2 combines with J gene TRBJ2-2, with D perhaps TRBD1 (5 bases). Germline V CDR1 and CDR2: SNHLY, FYNNEI. V was shortened by 6 bases and J by 5 bases, with 25 bases between the two germline ends. This CDR3 is 18 amino acids long. This CDR3 reads CASREIDSRAVFTGELFF. Here the CDR3 DNA reads TGTGCCAGCAGGGAGATAGATTCCAGGGCTGTTTTTACCGGGGAGCTGTTTTTT.